A selection of T cell receptor beta chains follows, all from one sample in a study of control samples from healthy donors and cancer patients. Generated by immunoSEQ multiplex PCR, the TCRdb table keeps only in-frame clones and is missing some. The sample contains 110,000 to 150,000 clones, less than 95% of which appear only once. Sequencing was carried out using blood. The receptors were sampled from a man in his late teens or twenties in good health. Both conserved end residues are part of each CDR3. The D gene is left open where the match is weak. Where a row states a size, it is once, few, many or the class of an expanded clone; other rows omit it.

j_call v_call clone_size d_call cdr3_aa cdr3_nt
TRBJ2-7 TRBV6-5 - - CASSPQPGSYEQYF TGTGCCAGCAGTCCGCAGCCGGGATCCTACGAGCAGTACTTC
TRBJ2-3 TRBV6-5 - TRBD1 CASRPGTAPTDTQYF TGTGCCAGCAGACCAGGGACAGCTCCTACAGATACGCAGTATTTT
TRBJ2-3 TRBV11-2 - - CASSRNLQGGADTQYF TGTGCCAGCAGCCGGAATTTACAGGGTGGTGCAGATACGCAGTATTTT
TRBJ2-2 TRBV12-3/TRBV12-4 - - CASSFSAGELFF TGTGCCAGCAGTTTTAGCGCCGGGGAGCTGTTTTTT
TRBJ2-1 TRBV15 - TRBD2 CATSRTSGSYNEQFF TGTGCCACCAGTCGGACTAGCGGGTCCTACAATGAGCAGTTCTTC
TRBJ2-1 TRBV6-2/TRBV6-3 - - CASSLFTSPDEQFF TGTGCCAGCAGTTTGTTTACCTCCCCGGATGAGCAGTTCTTC
TRBJ2-7 TRBV30 - - CAWSLGRSYEQYF TGTGCCTGGAGCCTGGGGCGATCCTACGAGCAGTACTTC
TRBJ1-4 TRBV7-9 once TRBD1 CASSPQPGLTGTGPEKLFF TGTGCCAGCAGCCCGCAGCCGGGATTAACCGGGACAGGCCCGGAAAAACTGTTTTTT
TRBJ2-5 TRBV4-1 - TRBD2 CASSPARTSAAQETQYF TGCGCCAGCAGCCCCGCCAGGACTAGCGCCGCCCAAGAGACCCAGTACTTC
TRBJ2-7 TRBV2 - - CASLGMKGEQYF TGTGCCAGCTTAGGCATGAAGGGGGAGCAGTACTTC
TRBJ1-2 TRBV28 - - CASSGYREAYGYTF TGTGCCAGCAGTGGATACAGGGAGGCCTATGGCTACACCTTC
TRBJ1-1 TRBV10-2 - TRBD1 CASSVGAGGTEAFF TGCGCCAGCAGTGTGGGGGCAGGGGGCACTGAAGCTTTCTTT
TRBJ2-7 TRBV3-1/TRBV3-2 - - CASSQGASSGEQYF TGTGCCAGCAGCCAAGGAGCAAGCAGCGGCGAGCAGTACTTC
TRBJ2-1 TRBV4-3 once TRBD1 CASSTRDRSDYNEQFF TGCGCCAGCAGCACTCGGGACAGGAGTGATTACAATGAGCAGTTCTTC
TRBJ2-1 TRBV9 - TRBD2 CASSPRVSGAIYNEQFF TGTGCCAGCAGCCCTCGGGTTAGCGGGGCAATCTACAATGAGCAGTTCTTC
TRBJ1-2 TRBV28 - TRBD1 CASSLYAGTGNGYTF TGTGCCAGCAGTTTATATGCGGGGACAGGGAATGGCTACACCTTC
TRBJ1-5 TRBV30 - - CAWSGGWGGQPQHF TGTGCCTGGAGCGGTGGTTGGGGTGGCCAGCCCCAGCATTTT
TRBJ2-1 TRBV6-4 - TRBD1 CASSDGGTGNIYEQFF TGTGCCAGCAGTGACGGAGGGACAGGTAATATTTATGAGCAGTTCTTC
TRBJ1-4 TRBV6-5 few - CASRGLVEKLFF TGTGCCAGCAGAGGTCTGGTCGAAAAACTGTTTTTT
TRBJ1-1 TRBV6-1 - - CASSEYDRKNTEAFF TGTGCCAGCAGTGAATACGACAGGAAGAACACTGAAGCTTTCTTT
TRBJ2-7 TRBV4-2 - TRBD2 CASSQDLQRGGFWYEQYF TGTGCCAGCAGCCAGGACCTTCAGCGGGGGGGGTTCTGGTACGAGCAGTACTTC
TRBJ1-6 TRBV30 - - CAWNVGQYNSPLHF TGTGCCTGGAATGTTGGACAGTATAATTCACCCCTCCACTTT
TRBJ1-1 TRBV13 - TRBD1 CASSARQGRGDTEAFF TGTGCCAGCAGCGCCCGACAGGGGCGGGGGGACACTGAAGCTTTCTTT
TRBJ1-1 TRBV2 - - CASSGAFF TGTGCCAGCTCGGGAGCTTTCTTT
TRBJ2-1 TRBV6-4 - TRBD1 CASSESGGYEQFF TGTGCCAGCAGTGAGTCAGGGGGCTATGAGCAGTTCTTC
TRBJ1-1 TRBV4-1 - TRBD1 CASSSGQGLTEAFF TGCGCCAGCAGCTCCGGACAGGGGCTTACTGAAGCTTTCTTT
TRBJ2-1 TRBV5-4 - TRBD2 CASSPSLAGLYNEQFF TGTGCCAGCAGCCCCTCACTAGCGGGCCTCTACAATGAGCAGTTCTTC
TRBJ2-1 TRBV7-3 once TRBD2 CASSLTFSGGANEQFF TGTGCCAGCAGCTTAACGTTTAGCGGGGGGGCAAATGAGCAGTTCTTC
TRBJ1-4 TRBV11-2 - TRBD1 CASSLAVVRGYEKLFF TGTGCCAGCAGCTTAGCCGTGGTCAGGGGGTATGAAAAACTGTTTTTT
TRBJ2-3 TRBV4-1 - TRBD2 CASSLPWASGGSIDTQYF TGCGCCAGCAGCCTCCCGTGGGCTAGCGGGGGGAGCATAGATACGCAGTATTTT
TRBJ2-5 TRBV6-5 - TRBD1 CASSSPGQAGETQYF TGTGCCAGCAGTTCCCCGGGACAGGCGGGGGAGACCCAGTACTTC
TRBJ2-5 TRBV5-1 - - CASSLGLETQYF TGCGCCAGCAGCTTGGGGCTGGAGACCCAGTACTTC
TRBJ1-1 TRBV7-3 - - CASSSDQGTEAFF TGTGCCAGCAGCTCGGACCAGGGGACTGAAGCTTTCTTT
TRBJ2-5 TRBV18 - - CASSLQGFLETQYF TGTGCCAGCTCACTTCAGGGGTTCCTAGAGACCCAGTACTTC
TRBJ2-3 TRBV5-1 - - CASSAVRTDTQYF TGCGCCAGCAGCGCGGTCCGGACAGATACGCAGTATTTT
TRBJ1-6 TRBV5-1 - TRBD1 CASSPGQGIYNSPLHF TGCGCCAGCAGCCCGGGACAGGGAATATATAATTCACCCCTCCACTTT
TRBJ1-1 TRBV27 - - CASSEGAGDTEAFF TGTGCCAGCAGTGAAGGGGCCGGTGACACTGAAGCTTTCTTT
TRBJ2-2 TRBV5-1 - TRBD1 CASSLGQGGELFF TGCGCCAGCAGCTTGGGACAGGGCGGGGAGCTGTTTTTT
TRBJ2-6 TRBV19 - TRBD1 CASRTGSGANVLTF TGTGCCAGTCGGACAGGCTCTGGGGCCAACGTCCTGACTTTC
TRBJ2-1 TRBV6-5 - - CASSSSWNEQFF TGTGCCAGCAGTTCCTCATGGAATGAGCAGTTCTTC
TRBJ2-5 TRBV2 - - CARSGGRGTFQETQYF TGTGCCCGCAGTGGGGGGCGGGGGACTTTTCAAGAGACCCAGTACTTC
TRBJ2-7 TRBV7-9 - TRBD2 CASSLPGGYEQYF TGTGCCAGCAGCTTACCGGGAGGCTACGAGCAGTACTTC
TRBJ2-1 TRBV7-2 - - CASRIRGAGPEQFF TGTGCCAGCAGGATCCGGGGGGCGGGCCCTGAGCAGTTCTTC
TRBJ2-7 TRBV7-6 - - CASSLVSFEFSGEQYF TGTGCCAGCAGCTTAGTTTCGTTTGAATTTTCGGGCGAGCAGTACTTC
TRBJ2-1 TRBV19 - TRBD1 CASSVGQGINEQFF TGTGCCAGTAGTGTCGGACAGGGAATCAATGAGCAGTTCTTC
TRBJ1-2 TRBV5-1 - TRBD1 CARILLGTGPLGYTF TGCGCCAGGATCCTTCTCGGGACAGGACCGCTAGGCTACACCTTC
TRBJ1-5 TRBV7-2 few TRBD1 CASSLLQGANQPQHF TGTGCCAGCAGCTTACTGCAGGGGGCAAATCAGCCCCAGCATTTT
TRBJ2-3 TRBV10-1 - - CASSALAGAVDTQYF TGCGCCAGCAGTGCCTTGGCGGGGGCGGTAGATACGCAGTATTTT
TRBJ1-6 TRBV6-1 - TRBD1 CASSEDRVRPLHF TGTGCCAGCAGTGAGGACAGGGTACGGCCCCTCCACTTT
TRBJ1-5 TRBV7-2 - - CASSLSRPTPQHF TGTGCCAGCAGCCTAAGTCGGCCCACCCCCCAGCATTTT